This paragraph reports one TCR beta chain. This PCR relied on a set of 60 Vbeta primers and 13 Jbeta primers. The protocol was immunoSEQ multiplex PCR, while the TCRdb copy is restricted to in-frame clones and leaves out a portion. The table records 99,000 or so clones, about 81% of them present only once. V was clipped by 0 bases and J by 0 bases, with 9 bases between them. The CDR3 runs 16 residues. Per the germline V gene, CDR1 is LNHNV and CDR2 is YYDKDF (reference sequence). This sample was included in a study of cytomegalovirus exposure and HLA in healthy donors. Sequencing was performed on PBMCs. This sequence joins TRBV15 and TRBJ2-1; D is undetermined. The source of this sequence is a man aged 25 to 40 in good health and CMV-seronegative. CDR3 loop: CATSRDMASSYNEQFF. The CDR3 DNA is TGTGCCACCAGCAGAGATATGGCCAGCTCCTACAATGAGCAGTTCTTC. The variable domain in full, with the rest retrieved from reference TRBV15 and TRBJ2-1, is DAMVIQNPRYQVTQFGKPVTLSCSQTLNHNVMYWYQQKSSQAPKLLFHYYDKDFNNEADTPDNFQSRRPNTSFCFLDIRSPGLGDTAMYLCATSRDMASSYNEQFFGPGTRLTVL.